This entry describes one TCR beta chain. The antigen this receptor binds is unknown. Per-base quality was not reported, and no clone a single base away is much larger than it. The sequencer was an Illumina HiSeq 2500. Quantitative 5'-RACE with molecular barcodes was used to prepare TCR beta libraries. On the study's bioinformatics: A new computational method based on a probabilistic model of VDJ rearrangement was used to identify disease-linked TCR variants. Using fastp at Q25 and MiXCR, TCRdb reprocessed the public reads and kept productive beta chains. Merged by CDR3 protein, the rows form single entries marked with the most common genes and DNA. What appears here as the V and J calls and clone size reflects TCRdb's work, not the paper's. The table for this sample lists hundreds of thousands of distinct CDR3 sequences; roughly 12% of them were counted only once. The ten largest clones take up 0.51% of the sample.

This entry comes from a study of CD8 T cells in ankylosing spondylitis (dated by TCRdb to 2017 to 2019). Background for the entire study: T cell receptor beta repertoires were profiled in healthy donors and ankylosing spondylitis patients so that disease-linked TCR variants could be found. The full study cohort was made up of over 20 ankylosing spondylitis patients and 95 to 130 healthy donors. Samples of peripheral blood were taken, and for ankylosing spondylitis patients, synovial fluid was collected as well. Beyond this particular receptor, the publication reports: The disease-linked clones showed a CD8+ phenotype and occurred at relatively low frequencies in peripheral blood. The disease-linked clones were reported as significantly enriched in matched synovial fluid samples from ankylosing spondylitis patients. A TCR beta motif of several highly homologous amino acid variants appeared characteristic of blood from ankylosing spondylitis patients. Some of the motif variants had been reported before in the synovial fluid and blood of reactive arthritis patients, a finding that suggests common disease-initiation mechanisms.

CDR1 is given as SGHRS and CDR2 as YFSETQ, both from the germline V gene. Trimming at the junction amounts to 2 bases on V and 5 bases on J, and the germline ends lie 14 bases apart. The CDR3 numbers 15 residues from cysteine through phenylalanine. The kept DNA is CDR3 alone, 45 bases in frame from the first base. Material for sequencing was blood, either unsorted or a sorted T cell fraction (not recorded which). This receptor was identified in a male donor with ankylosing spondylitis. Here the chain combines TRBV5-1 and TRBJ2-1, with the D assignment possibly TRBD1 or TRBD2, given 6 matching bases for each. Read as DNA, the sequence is TGCGCCAGCAGCTTCCTGACAGGAGGGAACAATGAGCAGTTCTTC. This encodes CASSFLTGGNNEQFF. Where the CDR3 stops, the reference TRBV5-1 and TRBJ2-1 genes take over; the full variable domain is KAGVTQTPRYLIKTRGQQVTLSCSPISGHRSVSWYQQTPGQGLQFLFEYFSETQRNKGNFPGRFSGRQFSNSRSEMNVSTLELGDSALYLCASSFLTGGNNEQFFGPGTRLTVL.